These 21 T cell receptor beta chains share one sample of origin, sequenced in a study of cytomegalovirus exposure and HLA in healthy donors. PCR involved 60 Vbeta and 13 Jbeta primers. Data came from immunoSEQ multiplex PCR; TCRdb stores just in-frame clones and leaves some out. The data contain approximately 100,000 clones, roughly 77% of them singletons. Sequencing used PBMCs. These receptors all come from a man aged 35-49 years in good health and CMV-seronegative.

The chain couples TRBV21-1 to TRBJ1-6. TRBV21-1 is listed as a pseudogene. CDR3 length: 16 amino acids. In DNA form, the CDR3 reads TGTGCCAGCAGCAGATTCTATGGGGGGGCGTCTTCACCCCTCCACTTT. It translates to CASSRFYGGASSPLHF.

Here the CDR3 reads CAISDSGGANNEQFF. The CDR3 DNA reads as TGTGCCATCAGTGATAGCGGGGGGGCAAACAATGAGCAGTTCTTC. This sequence joins TRBV10-3 and TRBJ2-1; TRBD2 aligns across 11 bases. The V gene end was trimmed by 3 bases and the J gene end by 5 bases; junction bases not matched to a gene: 3. CDR3 size: 15 residues. Germline V gene sequence: CDR1 ENHRY, CDR2 SYGVKD.

This chain joins TRBV30 and TRBJ2-5; 10 nucleotides line up with TRBD2. Germline V gene sequence: CDR1 GTSNPN, CDR2 SVGIG (reference sequence). CDR3 length equals 13 residues. V shed 6 bases, J shed 10 bases, and the junction held 11 bases outside the gene matches. The CDR3 DNA reads TGTGCCTGTACCACCAGCGGGGGGGCGGTCCAGTACTTC. This translates into CACTTSGGAVQYF.

The J gene is TRBJ1-5, the V gene TRBV7-8; 8 nucleotides match TRBD1. The V gene end was trimmed by 2 bases and the J gene end by 3 bases; junction bases not matched to a gene: 9. The CDR3 length is 17 residues. Germline assignment: CDR1 SGHVS and CDR2 FQNEAQ. CDR3 in amino acids: CASSLREDRVLNQPQHF. The CDR3 DNA reads as TGTGCCAGCAGCTTAAGAGAGGACAGGGTCCTCAATCAGCCCCAGCATTTT.

This clone was picked up one time. The gene calls are TRBV2 and TRBJ1-5, with a tentative D call TRBD1 (6 bases). V shed 4 bases and J shed 7 bases, with 11 bases lying between them. The germline CDR1 and CDR2 sequences are SNHLY and FYNNEI. This CDR3 has 13 amino acids. The CDR3 sequence is CASSVGTSQPQHF. The CDR3 bases are TGTGCCAGCAGTGTGGGGACAAGCCAGCCCCAGCATTTT.

This chain uses TRBV6-6 with TRBJ2-7, with 7 bases lining up with TRBD1. Losses at the gene ends were 6 bases for V and 4 bases for J; bases not matched to a gene: 6. The CDR3 totals 13 residues. Germline V lookup: CDR1 MNHNY, CDR2 SVGAGI (reference sequence). Written as DNA, the CDR3 is TGTGCCAGCAGCGTCAAGGGGGCTTACGAGCAGTACTTC. As protein: CASSVKGAYEQYF.

This chain uses TRBV5-1 with TRBJ2-7, with TRBD2 identical over 7 bases. With V trimmed by 0 bases and J by 7 bases, 10 bases remained unmatched. The V gene's germline CDR1 is SGHRS and CDR2 YFSETQ. This CDR3 is 15 amino acids long. In nucleotides, the CDR3 is TGCGCCAGCAGCTTGGACGGGGGGTCGCGAGGGGAGCAGTACTTC. Its protein product is CASSLDGGSRGEQYF.

The chain uses TRBV10-3 and TRBJ2-2, with a weak D call TRBD1 (5 bases). The germline CDR1 and CDR2 sequences are ENHRY and SYGVKD. Trimming cost V 8 bases and J 4 bases, with 17 bases left between them. The CDR3 has 15 amino acids. CDR3 residues: CAIPKGELSTGELFF. The CDR3 region has the DNA TGTGCCATCCCTAAAGGGGAACTTAGCACCGGGGAGCTGTTTTTT.

J is TRBJ2-7 and V is TRBV5-1, with D perhaps TRBD1 (5 bases). The CDR3 loop spans 13 amino acids. Germline loops: CDR1 SGHRS, CDR2 YFSETQ. Trimming cost V 0 bases and J 6 bases, with 10 bases left between them. CDR3 DNA sequence: TGCGCCAGCAGCTTGGCAGGGATCCGCGAGCAGTACTTC. The encoded protein is CASSLAGIREQYF.

The genes are TRBV6-1 and TRBJ1-2, with 7 bases that match TRBD1. The CDR3 length is 16 residues. V dropped 1 base and J dropped 0; count of bases not matched to a gene: 5. The germline gives CDR1 MNHNS, CDR2 SASEGT. The CDR3 reads CASSEEGTEANYGYTF. DNA of the CDR3: TGTGCCAGCAGTGAAGAGGGGACAGAAGCTAACTATGGCTACACCTTC.

This clone has more than one count but fewer than ten. This chain joins TRBV28 and TRBJ1-1; no clear D gene. Trimming stripped 2 bases from V and 2 bases from J, with 21 bases between. Germline V lookup: CDR1 MDHEN, CDR2 SYDVKM. The CDR3 loop spans 18 amino acids. CDR3 amino acids: CASSLNPLGEGSNTEAFF. The CDR3 DNA reads TGTGCCAGCAGTTTAAACCCCCTCGGCGAGGGTTCAAACACTGAAGCTTTCTTT.

This clone was detected once. The V gene is TRBV6-1, the J gene TRBJ1-6; maybe TRBD1 (6 bases). CDR3 length: 13 amino acids. CDR1 and CDR2 (germline): MNHNS, SASEGT. The V end lost 4 bases, the J end lost 7 bases, and 8 bases lay between the germline ends. The CDR3 loop reads CASSGTVNSPLHF. The CDR3 bases are TGTGCCAGCAGTGGGACAGTCAATTCACCCCTCCACTTT.

V usage is TRBV7-9 and J usage is TRBJ2-5; perhaps TRBD2 as D (6 bases). Trimming cost V 1 base and J 9 bases, with 15 bases left between them. Germline V lookup: CDR1 SEHNR, CDR2 FQNEAQ (reference sequence). This CDR3 is 14 amino acids long. The CDR3 protein is CASSLEPSERAQYF. CDR3 bases: TGTGCCAGCAGCTTAGAGCCTAGCGAACGGGCCCAGTACTTC.

DNA of the CDR3: TGCGCCAGCAGCTTGTTAGCGGGGGGCACAGATACGCAGTATTTT. Its translation is CASSLLAGGTDTQYF. The rearrangement joins TRBV5-1 to TRBJ2-3; 9 positions match TRBD2. The length of the CDR3 is 15 residues. Germline V gives CDR1 SGHRS, CDR2 YFSETQ. Germline trimming cut 1 base from V and 1 base from J; bases unmatched to any gene: 1.

The chain links TRBV5-1 to TRBJ1-2, with D maybe TRBD1 (5 bases). Trimming removed 4 bases from V and 4 bases from J, with 17 bases in between. The CDR3 is 15 residues long. Germline CDR1 and CDR2: SGHRS and YFSETQ. CDR3 loop: CASSAEGVGGYGYTF. The CDR3, as DNA: TGCGCCAGCAGCGCAGAGGGAGTGGGGGGCTATGGCTACACCTTC.

The chain employs TRBV7-8 and TRBJ1-5, with 8 bases matching TRBD1. J was trimmed by 6 bases and V by 4 bases; bases with no gene match: 5. Germline assignment: CDR1 SGHVS and CDR2 FQNEAQ. This CDR3 has 14 amino acids. The CDR3: CASSYGQGSQPQHF. The CDR3 DNA reads TGTGCCAGCAGCTACGGACAGGGAAGTCAGCCCCAGCATTTT. The whole variable domain, filled in from reference TRBV7-8 and TRBJ1-5, reads GAGVSQSPRYKVAKRGQDVALRCDPISGHVSLFWYQQALGQGPEFLTYFQNEAQLDKSGLPSDRFFAERPEGSVSTLKIQRTQQEDSAVYLCASSYGQGSQPQHFGDGTRLSIL.

The chain employs TRBV18 and TRBJ2-1; D is ambiguous. The CDR3 totals 15 residues. Germline V gives CDR1 KGHSH, CDR2 LQKENI. Trimming left V 2 bases short and J 1 base short, with 9 bases between. The CDR3 DNA sequence: TGTGCCAGCTCACCAACTGGAGCTTCCTACAATGAGCAGTTCTTC. Translating gives CASSPTGASYNEQFF.

This sequence joins TRBV6-1 and TRBJ1-2; perhaps TRBD1 as D (5 bases). Trimming removed 7 bases from V and 5 bases from J, with 17 bases in between. Germline CDR1 reads MNHNS; CDR2 reads SASEGT. The CDR3 sequence is 14 residues long. The CDR3 here is CASTNRGVGYGYTF. The DNA of the CDR3 is TGTGCCAGCACTAACCGGGGGGTTGGGTATGGCTACACCTTC.

The chain joins TRBV6-5 to TRBJ1-1, with 7 nucleotides matching TRBD1. CDR1 MNHEY and CDR2 SVGAGI come from the germline V gene. The CDR3 length is 14 residues. V shed 6 bases, J shed 4 bases, and the junction held 8 bases outside the gene matches. The CDR3, as DNA: TGTGCCAGCAGGCGAACAGGGGTGGCCACTGAAGCTTTCTTT. Translating gives CASRRTGVATEAFF.

The chain has TRBV14 and TRBJ1-2, with unresolved D. Trimming pared 3 bases from V and 4 bases from J, leaving 6 bases between. The CDR3 is made up of 12 amino acids. Germline V gene sequence: CDR1 SGHDN, CDR2 FVKESK. The CDR3 reads CASSQAGYGYTF. In DNA form, the CDR3 reads TGTGCCAGCAGCCAGGCGGGCTATGGCTACACCTTC. The variable domain in full, completed from reference TRBV14 and TRBJ1-2, reads EAGVTQFPSHSVIEKGQTVTLRCDPISGHDNLYWYRRVMGKEIKFLLHFVKESKQDESGMPNNRFLAERTGGTYSTLKVQPAELEDSGVYFCASSQAGYGYTFGSGTRLTVV.

The chain carries TRBV28 and TRBJ2-7; D is perhaps TRBD2 (5 bases). The germline CDR1 and CDR2 sequences are MDHEN and SYDVKM. Trimming shortened V by 5 bases and J by 6 bases, and 11 bases separated the two germline ends. This CDR3 has 12 residues. The DNA of the CDR3 is TGTGCCAGCAGTACCTTCGGGGTCGAGCAGTACTTC. This translates into CASSTFGVEQYF.